Listed below are T cell receptor beta chains from one sample, sequenced in a study of blood T cell repertoires in COVID-19. Repertoires were generated with immunoSEQ multiplex PCR, while TCRdb's copy carries only in-frame clones and drops some. The sample lists around 230,000 clones; around 83% were seen once. The sequenced material came from peripheral blood. Every receptor here comes from a man in his forties who had recovered from COVID-19. The CDR3 runs from the conserved cysteine through the conserved F or W. Fields, in order: V gene, CDR3 length, J gene, CDR3 protein.

>TRBV7-6|15|TRBJ2-7
CASSPFNTGTHEQYF
>TRBV3-1/TRBV3-2|15|TRBJ2-3
CASSQVAGSTDTQYF
>TRBV10-2|15|TRBJ2-1
CASSETGSSYNEQFF
>TRBV11-3|13|TRBJ1-4
CASKAGSDEKLFF
>TRBV15|16|TRBJ1-3
CATSNRAPYSGNTIYF
>TRBV7-8|16|TRBJ2-1
CASRRWGEGDPNEQFF
>TRBV14|15|TRBJ2-7
CASSQARSDSYEQYF
>TRBV6-2/TRBV6-3|13|TRBJ1-1
CASSDGMNTEAFF
>TRBV2|18|TRBJ1-4
CASSESVVRASRDEKLFF
>TRBV5-5|16|TRBJ2-5
CASSSGDRPYQETQYF
>TRBV5-1|14|TRBJ2-7
CASSLSETGEEQYF
>TRBV5-6|15|TRBJ2-7
CASSLSRDSPYEQYF
>TRBV9|14|TRBJ2-7
CASSVGADSYEQYF
>TRBV24-1|12|TRBJ2-3
CATMGTGDTQYF
>TRBV2|13|TRBJ2-3
CASSEVARGSQYF
>TRBV7-2|14|TRBJ1-2
CASSRSQGTEGYTF
>TRBV5-1|17|TRBJ2-7
CASSLSFGTGLAYEQYF
>TRBV18|14|TRBJ2-3
CASQQGLSTDTQYF
>TRBV27|13|TRBJ2-3
CASSFSAEDTQYF
>TRBV21-1|15|TRBJ1-1
CASSKGRPMNTEAFF
>TRBV12-3/TRBV12-4|13|TRBJ1-2
CASSRGGWNGYTF
>TRBV4-3|13|TRBJ2-1
CASGRDSYNEQFF
>TRBV7-2|15|TRBJ2-3
CASSPGLAAADTQYF
>TRBV10-3|17|TRBJ2-5
CAISVGTSGNVYETQYF
>TRBV5-1|15|TRBJ2-7
CASSPSSGGTYEQYF
>TRBV5-4|15|TRBJ1-1
CASSLADRVGTEAFF
>TRBV10-1|18|TRBJ2-7
CASKVGTHPPSSSYEQYF
>TRBV5-5|13|TRBJ1-2
CASSSQGLDGYTF
>TRBV7-2|16|TRBJ2-3
CASSLDGGRNTDTQYF
>TRBV11-2|18|TRBJ1-2
CASSLDRSTGPGVYGYTF
>TRBV12-5|15|TRBJ2-7
CASGFGDRTSYEQYF
>TRBV7-9|16|TRBJ1-1
CASSLVKDRTNTEAFF
>TRBV6-5|14|TRBJ1-2
CASIFDRGTGGYTF
>TRBV4-3|15|TRBJ2-5
CASSPGLAGPETQYF
>TRBV6-5|14|TRBJ1-1
CASSYSAGRTEAFF
>TRBV13|17|TRBJ2-5
CASSPRSSGIYQETQYF
>TRBV6-1|15|TRBJ2-7
CASSEGLVQTYEQYF
>TRBV7-2|16|TRBJ1-2
CASSLVTGRGIGGYTF
>TRBV5-6|16|TRBJ2-7
CASSPSKGRASYEQYF
>TRBV10-3|14|TRBJ1-5
CAISEFRSNQPQHF
>TRBV18|14|TRBJ1-2
CASSPERDSYGYTF
>TRBV24-1|17|TRBJ1-1
CATSTTLRTSQGTEAFF
>TRBV6-5|15|TRBJ2-5
CASSYPPDTKETQYF
>TRBV7-8|16|TRBJ1-3
CASSSPGTGSGNTIYF
>TRBV11-3|13|TRBJ1-1
CASSDAGFPEAFF
>TRBV12-3/TRBV12-4|13|TRBJ2-1
CASSLLLGGVQFF
>TRBV5-5|17|TRBJ2-7
CASSDRDRYTNSYEQYF
>TRBV7-2|14|TRBJ1-4
CASSLINGIGKLFF
>TRBV19|12|TRBJ1-1
CASRNWGQVAFF
>TRBV7-2|17|TRBJ2-4
CASSFYWGRLAKNIQYF
>TRBV27|14|TRBJ2-5
CASSPRAPWETQYF
>TRBV5-1|14|TRBJ1-2
CASSSTTGAYGYTF